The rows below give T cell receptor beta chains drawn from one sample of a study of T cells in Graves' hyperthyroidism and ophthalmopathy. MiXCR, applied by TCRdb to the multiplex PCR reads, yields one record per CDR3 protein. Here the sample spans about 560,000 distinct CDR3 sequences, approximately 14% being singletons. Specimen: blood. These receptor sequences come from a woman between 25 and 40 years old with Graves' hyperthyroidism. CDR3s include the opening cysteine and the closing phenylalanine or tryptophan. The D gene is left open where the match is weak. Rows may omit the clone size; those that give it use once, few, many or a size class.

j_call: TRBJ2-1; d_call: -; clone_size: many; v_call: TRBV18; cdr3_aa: CASSENNEQFF; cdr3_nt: TGTGCCAGCTCAGAAAACAATGAGCAGTTCTTC
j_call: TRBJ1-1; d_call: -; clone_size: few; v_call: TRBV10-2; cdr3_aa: CASSVGSPNTEAFF; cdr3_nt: TGCGCCAGCAGTGTTGGATCACCCAACACTGAAGCTTTCTTT
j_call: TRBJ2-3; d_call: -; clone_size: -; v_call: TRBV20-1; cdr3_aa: CSARAVTDTQYF; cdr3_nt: TGCAGTGCTAGGGCCGTCACAGATACGCAGTATTTT
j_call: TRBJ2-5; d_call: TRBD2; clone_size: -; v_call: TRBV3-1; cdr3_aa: CASSLGSGGSGETQYF; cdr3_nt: TGTGCCAGCAGCCTGGGTTCTGGCGGGAGTGGGGAGACCCAGTACTTC
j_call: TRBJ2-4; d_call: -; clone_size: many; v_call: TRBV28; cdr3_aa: CASSLPTGRKAKNIQYF; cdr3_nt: TGTGCCAGCAGTTTACCCACAGGGCGGAAGGCCAAAAACATTCAGTACTTC
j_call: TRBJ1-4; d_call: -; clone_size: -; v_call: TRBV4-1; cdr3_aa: CASSHLGLEKLFF; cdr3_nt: TGCGCCAGCAGCCACTTGGGCCTGGAAAAACTGTTTTTT
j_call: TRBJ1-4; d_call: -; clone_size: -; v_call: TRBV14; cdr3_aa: CASSHSSSNEKLFF; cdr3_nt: TGTGCCAGCAGCCATTCGAGCTCTAATGAAAAACTGTTTTTT
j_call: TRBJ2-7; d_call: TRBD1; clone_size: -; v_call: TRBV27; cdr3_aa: CASSPRGRGEQYF; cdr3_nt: TGTGCCAGCAGCCCCAGGGGGCGAGGCGAGCAGTACTTC
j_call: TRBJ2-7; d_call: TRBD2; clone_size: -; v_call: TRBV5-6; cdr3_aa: CASSLEASGYEQYF; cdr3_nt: TGTGCCAGCAGCTTGGAGGCTAGCGGCTACGAGCAGTACTTC
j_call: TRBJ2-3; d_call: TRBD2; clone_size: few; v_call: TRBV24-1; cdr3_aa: CATSDPTSGNTDTQYF; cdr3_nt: TGTGCCACCAGTGACCCCACTAGCGGGAACACAGATACGCAGTATTTT
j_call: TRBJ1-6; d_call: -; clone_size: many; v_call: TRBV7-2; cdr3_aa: CASSLADLNSPLHF; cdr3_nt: TGTGCCAGCAGCTTAGCTGACCTTAATTCACCCCTCCACTTT
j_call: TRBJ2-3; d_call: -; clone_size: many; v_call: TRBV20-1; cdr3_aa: CSAPLYTDTQYF; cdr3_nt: TGCAGTGCTCCGTTATACACAGATACGCAGTATTTT
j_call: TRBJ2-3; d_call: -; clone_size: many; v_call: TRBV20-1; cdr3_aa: CSASAGTEVRDTQYF; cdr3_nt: TGCAGTGCTAGCGCCGGGACCGAGGTTCGGGATACGCAGTATTTT
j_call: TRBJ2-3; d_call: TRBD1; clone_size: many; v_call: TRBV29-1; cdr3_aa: CSVSTGDTQYF; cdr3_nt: TGCAGCGTTTCGACAGGGGATACGCAGTATTTT
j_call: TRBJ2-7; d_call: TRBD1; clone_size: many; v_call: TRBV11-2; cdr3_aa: CASSLPGQESEQYF; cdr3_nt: TGTGCCAGCAGCTTACCGGGACAGGAATCCGAGCAGTACTTC
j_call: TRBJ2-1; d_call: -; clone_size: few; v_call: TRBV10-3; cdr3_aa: CAIREPTYNEQFF; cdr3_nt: TGTGCCATCAGGGAGCCGACCTACAATGAGCAGTTCTTC
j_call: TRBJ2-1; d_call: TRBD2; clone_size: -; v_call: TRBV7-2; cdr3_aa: CAERTSDYNEQFF; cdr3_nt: TGTGCAGAACGGACTAGCGATTACAATGAGCAGTTCTTC
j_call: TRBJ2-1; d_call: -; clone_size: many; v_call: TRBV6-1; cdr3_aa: CASSPVGTGKREGSLNEQFF; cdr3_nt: TGTGCCAGCAGCCCCGTCGGGACAGGGAAACGGGAGGGATCCCTCAATGAGCAGTTCTTC
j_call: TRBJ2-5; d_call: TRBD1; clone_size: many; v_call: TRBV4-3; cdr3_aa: CASSQDGDSEETQYF; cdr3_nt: TGCGCCAGCAGCCAAGATGGGGACAGCGAAGAGACCCAGTACTTC
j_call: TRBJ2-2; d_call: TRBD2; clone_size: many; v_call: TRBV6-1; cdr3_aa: CATYPGTSGTGELFF; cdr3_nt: TGTGCCACTTACCCCGGGACTAGCGGCACCGGGGAGCTGTTTTTT
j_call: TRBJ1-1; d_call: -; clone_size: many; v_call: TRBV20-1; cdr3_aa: CSARAGARRNTEAFF; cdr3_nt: TGCAGTGCTAGAGCTGGCGCACGGAGGAACACTGAAGCTTTCTTT
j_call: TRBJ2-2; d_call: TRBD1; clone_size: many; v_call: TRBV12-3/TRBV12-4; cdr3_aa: CASSVGQGAMELFF; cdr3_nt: TGTGCCAGCAGTGTCGGACAGGGGGCAATGGAGCTGTTTTTT
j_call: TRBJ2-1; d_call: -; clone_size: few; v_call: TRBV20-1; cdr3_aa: CSAINPPGNHEQFF; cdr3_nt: TGCAGTGCTATAAATCCTCCGGGAAACCATGAGCAGTTCTTC
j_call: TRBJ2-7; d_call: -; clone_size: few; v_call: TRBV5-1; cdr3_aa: CASSLAPRPYEQYF; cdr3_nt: TGCGCCAGCAGCTTGGCCCCCCGGCCCTACGAGCAGTACTTC
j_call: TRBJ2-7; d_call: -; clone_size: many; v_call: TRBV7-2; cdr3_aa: CASSLVADFELEQYF; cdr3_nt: TGTGCCAGCAGCTTAGTGGCGGACTTCGAGTTGGAGCAGTACTTC
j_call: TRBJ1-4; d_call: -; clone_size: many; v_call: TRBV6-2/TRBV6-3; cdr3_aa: CASSYAPGASNEKLFF; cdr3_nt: TGTGCCAGCAGTTACGCGCCGGGGGCTTCGAATGAAAAACTGTTTTTT
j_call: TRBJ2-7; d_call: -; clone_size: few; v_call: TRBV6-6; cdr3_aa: CASSYSIEVVGSAPMKQYF; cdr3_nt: TGTGCCAGCAGTTACTCTATCGAAGTAGTCGGTTCCGCCCCTATGAAGCAGTACTTC
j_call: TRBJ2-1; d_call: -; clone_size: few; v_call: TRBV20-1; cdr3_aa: CSARGGSVVSNEQFF; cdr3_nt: TGCAGTGCTAGAGGCGGTTCCGTCGTTTCCAATGAGCAGTTCTTC
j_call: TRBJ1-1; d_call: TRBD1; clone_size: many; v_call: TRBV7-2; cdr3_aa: CASSPDRGLAEAFF; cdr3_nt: TGTGCCAGCAGCCCGGACAGGGGACTCGCTGAAGCTTTCTTT
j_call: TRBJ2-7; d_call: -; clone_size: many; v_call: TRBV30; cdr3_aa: CAWSVGTAEQYF; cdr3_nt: TGTGCCTGGAGTGTTGGGACTGCCGAGCAGTACTTC
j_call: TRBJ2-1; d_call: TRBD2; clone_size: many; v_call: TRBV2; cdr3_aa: CASSVSGAGVSKESNEQFF; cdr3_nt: TGTGCCAGCAGTGTCTCAGGAGCGGGAGTAAGTAAGGAGAGCAATGAGCAGTTCTTC
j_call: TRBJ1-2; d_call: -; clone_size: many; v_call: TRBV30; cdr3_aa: CAWSVFGAGYGYTF; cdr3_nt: TGTGCCTGGAGTGTATTCGGGGCGGGCTATGGCTACACCTTC
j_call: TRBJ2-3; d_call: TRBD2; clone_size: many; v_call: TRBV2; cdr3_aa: CASSESMGLRIADTQYF; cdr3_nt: TGTGCCAGCAGTGAAAGTATGGGACTACGAATTGCAGATACGCAGTATTTT
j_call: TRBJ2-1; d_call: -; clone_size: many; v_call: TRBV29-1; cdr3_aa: CSVEGLRSSYNEQFF; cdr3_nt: TGCAGCGTTGAAGGGCTACGGAGCTCCTACAATGAGCAGTTCTTC
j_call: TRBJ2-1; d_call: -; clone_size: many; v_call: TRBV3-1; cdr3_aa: CASSPQGHNEQFF; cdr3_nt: TGTGCCAGCAGCCCTCAGGGGCACAATGAGCAGTTCTTC
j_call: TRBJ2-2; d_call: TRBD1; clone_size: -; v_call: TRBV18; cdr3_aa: CASSPQTGDTGELFF; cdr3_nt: TGTGCCAGCTCACCCCAGACAGGGGACACCGGGGAGCTGTTTTTT
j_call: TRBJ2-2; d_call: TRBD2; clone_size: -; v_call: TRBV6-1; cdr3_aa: CAIQLADHGANTGELFF; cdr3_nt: TGTGCCATCCAACTAGCGGACCACGGCGCGAACACCGGGGAGCTGTTTTTT
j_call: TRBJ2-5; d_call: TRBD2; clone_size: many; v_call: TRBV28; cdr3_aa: CASSSLTSGRAGNF; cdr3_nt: TGTGCCAGCAGTTCCCTAACTAGCGGGAGGGCCGGGAACTTC
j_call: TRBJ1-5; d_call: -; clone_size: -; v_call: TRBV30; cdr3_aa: CAWGDGDNQPQHF; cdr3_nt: TGTGCCTGGGGCGACGGAGACAATCAGCCCCAGCATTTT
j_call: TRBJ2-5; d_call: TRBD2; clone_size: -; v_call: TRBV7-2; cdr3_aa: CASSPGGALGETQYF; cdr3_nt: TGTGCCAGCAGCCCCGGGGGGGCGCTGGGAGAGACCCAGTACTTC
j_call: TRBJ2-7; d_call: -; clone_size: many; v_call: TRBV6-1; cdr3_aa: CASSVQEVPSSVYEQYF; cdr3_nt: TGTGCCAGCAGTGTACAAGAAGTTCCCAGTTCGGTCTACGAGCAGTACTTC
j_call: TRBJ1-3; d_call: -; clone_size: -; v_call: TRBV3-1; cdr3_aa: CASSQEGRTGNTIYF; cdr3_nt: TGTGCCAGCAGCCAGGAAGGACGGACTGGAAACACCATATATTTT
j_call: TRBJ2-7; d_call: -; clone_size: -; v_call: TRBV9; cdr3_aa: CVSSEEGQIEQYF; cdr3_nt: TGTGTCAGCAGCGAGGAAGGGCAGATTGAGCAGTACTTC
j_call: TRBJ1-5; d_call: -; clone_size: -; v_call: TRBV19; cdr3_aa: CASSSRYNQPQHF; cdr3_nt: TGTGCCAGTAGTTCCCGGTACAATCAGCCCCAGCATTTT
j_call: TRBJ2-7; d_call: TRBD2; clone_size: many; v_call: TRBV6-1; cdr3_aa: CASSTGLAKTYEQYF; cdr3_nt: TGTGCCAGCTCTACCGGACTAGCGAAAACCTACGAGCAGTACTTC
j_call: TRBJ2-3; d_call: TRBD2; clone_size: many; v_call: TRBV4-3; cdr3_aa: CASSQVQAGGLDTQYF; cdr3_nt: TGCGCCAGCAGCCAAGTACAAGCGGGAGGATTAGATACGCAGTATTTT
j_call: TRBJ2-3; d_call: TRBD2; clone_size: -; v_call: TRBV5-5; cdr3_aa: CASSLTLAGLSTDTQYF; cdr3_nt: TGTGCCAGCAGCTTGACGCTAGCGGGACTGAGCACAGATACGCAGTATTTT
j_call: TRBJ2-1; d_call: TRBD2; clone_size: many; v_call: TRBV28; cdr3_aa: CASSFAPSGGDNEQFF; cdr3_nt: TGTGCCAGCAGTTTCGCCCCTAGCGGGGGAGACAATGAGCAGTTCTTC
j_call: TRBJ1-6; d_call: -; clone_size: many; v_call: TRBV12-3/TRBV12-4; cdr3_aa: CASSLNDSPLHF; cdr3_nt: TGTGCCAGCAGTTTAAACGACTCACCCCTCCACTTT
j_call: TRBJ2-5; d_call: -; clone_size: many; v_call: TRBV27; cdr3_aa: CASSLNHQETQYF; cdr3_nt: TGTGCCAGCAGTTTGAACCACCAAGAGACCCAGTACTTC
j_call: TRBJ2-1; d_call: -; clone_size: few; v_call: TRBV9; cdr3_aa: CASSVGTGGVNEQFF; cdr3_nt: TGTGCCAGCAGCGTAGGTACAGGGGGGGTCAATGAGCAGTTCTTC
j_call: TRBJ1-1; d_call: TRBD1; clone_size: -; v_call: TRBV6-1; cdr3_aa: CASSEERLRQGVGTEAFF; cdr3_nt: TGTGCCAGCAGTGAAGAACGATTAAGACAGGGGGTGGGCACTGAAGCTTTCTTT
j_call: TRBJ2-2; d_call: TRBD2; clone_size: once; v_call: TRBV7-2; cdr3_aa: CASSLVTSGSPGELFF; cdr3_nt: TGTGCCAGCAGCTTAGTAACTAGCGGGAGCCCCGGGGAGCTGTTTTTT
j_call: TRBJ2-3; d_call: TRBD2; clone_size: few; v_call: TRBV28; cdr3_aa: CASSLWLTGEGLTVTQYF; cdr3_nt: TGTGCCAGCAGTTTATGGTTAACGGGGGAGGGCCTAACAGTTACGCAGTATTTT
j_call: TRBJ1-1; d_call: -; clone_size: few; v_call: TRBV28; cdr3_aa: CAGSFPRGKNTEAFF; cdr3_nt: TGTGCCGGCAGTTTCCCAAGGGGAAAGAACACTGAAGCTTTCTTT
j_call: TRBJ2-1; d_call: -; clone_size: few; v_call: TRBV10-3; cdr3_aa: CAISVESSRNEQFF; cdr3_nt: TGTGCCATCAGTGTAGAGTCTAGCCGGAATGAGCAGTTCTTC
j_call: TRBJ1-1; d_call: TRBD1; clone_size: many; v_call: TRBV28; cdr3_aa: CASSPNDRVDTEAFF; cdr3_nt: TGTGCCAGCAGTCCAAACGACAGGGTGGACACTGAAGCTTTCTTT
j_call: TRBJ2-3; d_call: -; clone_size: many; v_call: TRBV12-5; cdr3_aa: CASGLGTLDTQYF; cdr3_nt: TGTGCTAGTGGTTTGGGTACCTTGGATACGCAGTATTTT
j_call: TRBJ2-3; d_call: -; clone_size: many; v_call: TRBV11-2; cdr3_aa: CASSSRLVFSTDTQYF; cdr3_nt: TGTGCCAGCAGCTCTAGACTAGTTTTTAGCACAGATACGCAGTATTTT